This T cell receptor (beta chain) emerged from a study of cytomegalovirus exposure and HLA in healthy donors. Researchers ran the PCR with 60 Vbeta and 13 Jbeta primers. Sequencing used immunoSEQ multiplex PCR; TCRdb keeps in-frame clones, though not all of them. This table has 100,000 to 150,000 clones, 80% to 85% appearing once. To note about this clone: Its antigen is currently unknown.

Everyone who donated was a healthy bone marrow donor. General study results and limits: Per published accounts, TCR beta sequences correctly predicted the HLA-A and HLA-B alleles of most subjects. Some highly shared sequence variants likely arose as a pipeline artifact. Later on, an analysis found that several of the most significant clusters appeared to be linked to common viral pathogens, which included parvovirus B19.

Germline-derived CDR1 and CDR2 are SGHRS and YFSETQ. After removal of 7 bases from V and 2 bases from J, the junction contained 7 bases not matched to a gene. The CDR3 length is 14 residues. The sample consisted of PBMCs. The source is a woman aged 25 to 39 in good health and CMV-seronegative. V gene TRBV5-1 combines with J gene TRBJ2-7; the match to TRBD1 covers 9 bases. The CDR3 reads CASRTGAATYEQYF. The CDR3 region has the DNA TGCGCCAGCCGGACAGGGGCCGCGACCTACGAGCAGTACTTC.